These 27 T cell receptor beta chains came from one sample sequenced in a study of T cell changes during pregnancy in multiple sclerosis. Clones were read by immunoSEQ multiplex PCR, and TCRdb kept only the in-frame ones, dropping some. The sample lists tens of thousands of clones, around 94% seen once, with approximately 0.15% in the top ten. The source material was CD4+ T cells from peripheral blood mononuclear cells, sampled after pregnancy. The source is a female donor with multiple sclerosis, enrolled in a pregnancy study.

This CDR3 is CASSEMTGTNEKLFF. In DNA form, the CDR3 reads TGTGCCAGCAGTGAAATGACAGGCACTAATGAAAAACTGTTTTTT. V gene TRBV6-1 combines with J gene TRBJ1-4; TRBD1 is a possible D gene (6 bases). This CDR3 is 15 amino acids long. Deletions cut 2 bases from V and 2 bases from J, with 9 bases between. CDR1 MNHNS and CDR2 SASEGT come from the germline V gene.

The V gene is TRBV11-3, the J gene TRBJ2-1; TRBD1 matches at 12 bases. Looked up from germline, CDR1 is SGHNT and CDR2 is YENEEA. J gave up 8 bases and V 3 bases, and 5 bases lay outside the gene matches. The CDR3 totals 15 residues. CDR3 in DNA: TGTGCCAGCAGCTTCCTGGGACAGGGGGCCCATGAGCAGTTCTTC. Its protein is CASSFLGQGAHEQFF.

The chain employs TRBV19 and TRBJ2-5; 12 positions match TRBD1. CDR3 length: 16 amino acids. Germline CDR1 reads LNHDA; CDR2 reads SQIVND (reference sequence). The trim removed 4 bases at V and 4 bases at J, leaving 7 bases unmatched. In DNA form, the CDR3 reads TGTGCCAGTAGTAAACCGGGACAGGGGGCGCCAGAGACCCAGTACTTC. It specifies CASSKPGQGAPETQYF.

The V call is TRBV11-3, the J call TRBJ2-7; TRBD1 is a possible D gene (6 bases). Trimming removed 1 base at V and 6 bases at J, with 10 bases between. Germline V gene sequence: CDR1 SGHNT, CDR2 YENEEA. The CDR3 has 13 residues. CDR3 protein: CASSLGPGAEQYF. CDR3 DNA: TGTGCCAGCAGCTTAGGACCAGGGGCCGAGCAGTACTTC. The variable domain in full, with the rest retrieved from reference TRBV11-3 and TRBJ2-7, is EAGVVQSPRYKIIEKKQPVAFWCNPISGHNTLYWYLQNLGQGPELLIRYENEEAVDDSQLPKDRFSAERLKGVDSTLKIQPAELGDSAVYLCASSLGPGAEQYFGPGTRLTVT.

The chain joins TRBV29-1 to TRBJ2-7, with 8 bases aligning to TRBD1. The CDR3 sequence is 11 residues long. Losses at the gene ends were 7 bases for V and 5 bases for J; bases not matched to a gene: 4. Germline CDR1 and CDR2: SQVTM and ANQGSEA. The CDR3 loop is CSARTGNEQYF. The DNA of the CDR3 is TGCAGCGCGCGGACAGGGAACGAGCAGTACTTC.

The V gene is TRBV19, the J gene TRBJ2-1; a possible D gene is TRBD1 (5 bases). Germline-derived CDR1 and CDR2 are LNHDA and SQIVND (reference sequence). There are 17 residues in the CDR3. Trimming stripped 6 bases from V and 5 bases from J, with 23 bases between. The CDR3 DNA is TGTGCCAGTAGGGATTGGAGTGGTAAGGGGTCCGACAATGAGCAGTTCTTC. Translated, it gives CASRDWSGKGSDNEQFF.

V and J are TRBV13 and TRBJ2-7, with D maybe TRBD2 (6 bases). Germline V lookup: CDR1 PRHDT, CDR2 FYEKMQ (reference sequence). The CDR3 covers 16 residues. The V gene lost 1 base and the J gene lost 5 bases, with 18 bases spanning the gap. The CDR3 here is CASSLVGSGPGHEQYF. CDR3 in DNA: TGTGCCAGCAGCTTAGTGGGGAGCGGGCCTGGTCACGAGCAGTACTTC. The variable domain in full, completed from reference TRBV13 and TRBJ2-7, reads AAGVIQSPRHLIKEKRETATLKCYPIPRHDTVYWYQQGPGQDPQFLISFYEKMQSDKGSIPDRFSAQQFSDYHSELNMSSLELGDSALYFCASSLVGSGPGHEQYFGPGTRLTVT.

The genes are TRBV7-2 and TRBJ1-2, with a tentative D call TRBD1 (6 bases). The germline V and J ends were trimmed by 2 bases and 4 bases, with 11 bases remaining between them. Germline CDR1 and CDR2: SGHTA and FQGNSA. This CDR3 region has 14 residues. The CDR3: CASSLNRVVYGYTF. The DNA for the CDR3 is TGTGCCAGCAGCTTAAACAGGGTCGTCTATGGCTACACCTTC.

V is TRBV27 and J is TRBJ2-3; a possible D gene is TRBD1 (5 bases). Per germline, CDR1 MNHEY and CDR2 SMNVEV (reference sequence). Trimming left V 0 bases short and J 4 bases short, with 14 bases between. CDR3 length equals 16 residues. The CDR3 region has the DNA TGTGCCAGCAGTTTATCCCGGACACTCACCCCAGATACGCAGTATTTT. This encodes CASSLSRTLTPDTQYF.

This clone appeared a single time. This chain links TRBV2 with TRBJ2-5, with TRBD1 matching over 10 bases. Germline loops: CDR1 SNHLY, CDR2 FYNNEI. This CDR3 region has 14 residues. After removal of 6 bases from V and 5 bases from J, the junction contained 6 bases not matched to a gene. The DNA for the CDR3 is TGTGCCAGCAGCGACAGGGGGCGCGGGGAGACCCAGTACTTC. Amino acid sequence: CASSDRGRGETQYF.

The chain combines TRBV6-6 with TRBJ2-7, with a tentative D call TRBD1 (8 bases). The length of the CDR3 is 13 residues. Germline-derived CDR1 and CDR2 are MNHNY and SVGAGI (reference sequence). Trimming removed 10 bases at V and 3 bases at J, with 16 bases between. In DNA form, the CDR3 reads TGTGCCACCAAGAGCGGGACAGGCTACGAGCAGTACTTC. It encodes CATKSGTGYEQYF.

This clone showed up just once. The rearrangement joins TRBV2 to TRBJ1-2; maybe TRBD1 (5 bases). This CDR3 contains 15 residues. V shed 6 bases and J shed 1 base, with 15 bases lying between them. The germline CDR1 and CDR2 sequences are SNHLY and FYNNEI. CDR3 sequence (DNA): TGTGCCAGCAGATTTTACGGGCAGGGTAACTATGGCTACACCTTC. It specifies CASRFYGQGNYGYTF. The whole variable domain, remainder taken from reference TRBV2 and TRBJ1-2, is EPEVTQTPSHQVTQMGQEVILRCVPISNHLYFYWYRQILGQKVEFLVSFYNNEISEKSEIFDDQFSVERPDGSNFTLKIRSTKLEDSAMYFCASRFYGQGNYGYTFGSGTRLTVV.

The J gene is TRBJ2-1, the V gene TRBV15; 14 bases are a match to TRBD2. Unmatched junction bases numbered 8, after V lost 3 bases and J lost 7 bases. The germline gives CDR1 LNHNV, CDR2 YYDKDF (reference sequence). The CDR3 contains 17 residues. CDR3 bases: TGTGCCACCAGCAGGCGACTAGCGGGAGGGCCGGGGAATGAGCAGTTCTTC. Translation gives CATSRRLAGGPGNEQFF.

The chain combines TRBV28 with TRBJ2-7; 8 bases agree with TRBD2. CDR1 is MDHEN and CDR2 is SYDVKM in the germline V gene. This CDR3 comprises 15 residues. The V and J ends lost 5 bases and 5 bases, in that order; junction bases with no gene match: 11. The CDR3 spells CASSQAAGVRNEQYF. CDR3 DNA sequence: TGTGCCAGCAGTCAGGCAGCGGGAGTTCGGAACGAGCAGTACTTC.

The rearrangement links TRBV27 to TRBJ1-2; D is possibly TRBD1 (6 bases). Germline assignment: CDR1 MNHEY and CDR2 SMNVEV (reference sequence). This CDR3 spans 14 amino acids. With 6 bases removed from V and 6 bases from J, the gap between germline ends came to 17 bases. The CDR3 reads CASRPDSTVHGYTF. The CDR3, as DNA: TGTGCCAGCAGACCGGACAGTACTGTCCATGGCTACACCTTC.

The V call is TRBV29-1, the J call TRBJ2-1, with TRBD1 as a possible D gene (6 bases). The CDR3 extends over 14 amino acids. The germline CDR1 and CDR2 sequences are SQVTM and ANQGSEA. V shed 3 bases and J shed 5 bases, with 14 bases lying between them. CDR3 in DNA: TGCAGCGTTGACCGGTCAGGGGTGAACAATGAGCAGTTCTTC. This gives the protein CSVDRSGVNNEQFF.

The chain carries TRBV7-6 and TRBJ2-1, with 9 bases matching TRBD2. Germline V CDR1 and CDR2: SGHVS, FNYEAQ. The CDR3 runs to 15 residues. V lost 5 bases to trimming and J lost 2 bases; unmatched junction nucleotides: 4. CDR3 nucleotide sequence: TGTGCCAGCAGCATGCAGCGGGGGGCCTACAATGAGCAGTTCTTC. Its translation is CASSMQRGAYNEQFF.

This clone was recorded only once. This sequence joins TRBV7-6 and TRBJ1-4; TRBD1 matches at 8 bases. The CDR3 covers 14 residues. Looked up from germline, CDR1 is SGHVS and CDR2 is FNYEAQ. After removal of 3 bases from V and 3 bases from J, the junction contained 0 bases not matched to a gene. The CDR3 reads CASSLGQANEKLFF. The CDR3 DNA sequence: TGTGCCAGCAGCTTGGGACAGGCTAATGAAAAACTGTTTTTT.

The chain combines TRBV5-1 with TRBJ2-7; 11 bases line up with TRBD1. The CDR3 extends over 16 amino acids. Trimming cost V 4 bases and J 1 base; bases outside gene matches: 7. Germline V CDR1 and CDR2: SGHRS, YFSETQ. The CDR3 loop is CASSRRTGGPSYEQYF. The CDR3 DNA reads TGCGCCAGCAGCCGAAGGACAGGGGGCCCATCCTACGAGCAGTACTTC.

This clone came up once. This CDR3 is CASSRKPGQGALGSQPQHF. The CDR3 region has the DNA TGTGCCAGCAGTCGGAAACCGGGACAGGGGGCGTTGGGGTCTCAGCCCCAGCATTTT. V and J are TRBV28 and TRBJ1-5; 12 bases are shared with TRBD1. In germline, CDR1 is MDHEN, CDR2 SYDVKM. V shed 5 bases and J 6 bases; nucleotides not matched to a gene: 17. The CDR3 is 19 amino acids.

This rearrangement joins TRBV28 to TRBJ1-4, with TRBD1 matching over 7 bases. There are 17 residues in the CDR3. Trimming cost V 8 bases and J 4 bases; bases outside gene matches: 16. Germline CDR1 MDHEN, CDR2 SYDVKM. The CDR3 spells CASLGADRFSSNEKLFF. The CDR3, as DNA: TGTGCCAGCCTAGGGGCGGACAGGTTCTCTAGTAATGAAAAACTGTTTTTT.

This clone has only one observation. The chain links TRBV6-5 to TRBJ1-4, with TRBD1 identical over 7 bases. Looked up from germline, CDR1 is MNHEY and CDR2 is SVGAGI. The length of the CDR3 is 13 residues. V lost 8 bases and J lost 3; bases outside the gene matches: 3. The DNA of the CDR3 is TGTGCCAGCCGAGACAGGGCTAATGAAAAACTGTTTTTT. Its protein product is CASRDRANEKLFF.

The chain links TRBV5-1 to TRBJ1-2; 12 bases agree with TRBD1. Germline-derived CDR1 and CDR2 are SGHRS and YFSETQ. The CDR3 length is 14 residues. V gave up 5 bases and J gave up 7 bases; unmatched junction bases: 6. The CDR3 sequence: CASSTGQGASGYTF. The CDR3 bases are TGCGCCAGCAGTACGGGACAGGGGGCCTCTGGCTACACCTTC.

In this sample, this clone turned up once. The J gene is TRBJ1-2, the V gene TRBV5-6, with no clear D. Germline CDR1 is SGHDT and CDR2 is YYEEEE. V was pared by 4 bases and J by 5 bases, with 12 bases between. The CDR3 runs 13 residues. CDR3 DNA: TGTGCCAGCAGCCCCCCCGGCGGGTATGGCTACACCTTC. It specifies CASSPPGGYGYTF.

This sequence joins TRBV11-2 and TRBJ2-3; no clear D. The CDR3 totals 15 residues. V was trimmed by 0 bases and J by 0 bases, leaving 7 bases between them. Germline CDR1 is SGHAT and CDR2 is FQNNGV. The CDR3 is CASSLDGGSTDTQYF. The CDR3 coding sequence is TGTGCCAGCAGCTTAGATGGCGGTAGCACAGATACGCAGTATTTT.

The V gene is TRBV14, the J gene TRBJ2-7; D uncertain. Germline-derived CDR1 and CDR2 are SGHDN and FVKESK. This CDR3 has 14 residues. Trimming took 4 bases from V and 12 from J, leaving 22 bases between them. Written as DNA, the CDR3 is TGTGCCAGCAGCCCCCCTGCCTCTACTTCCTCCTGGTACTTC. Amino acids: CASSPPASTSSWYF.

The CDR3 is CASSPRWAEEAFF. In DNA form, the CDR3 reads TGTGCCAGCAGTCCACGATGGGCCGAAGAAGCTTTCTTT. The rearrangement uses TRBV5-4 and TRBJ1-1; D remains unclear. Germline V gene lookup returns CDR1 SGHNT and CDR2 YYREEE (reference sequence). V lost 5 bases, J lost 8 bases, and 16 bases lay in between. This CDR3 region has 13 residues.